This record concerns one T cell receptor (beta chain) sequence. This table comes from immunoSEQ multiplex PCR, and its TCRdb copy is limited to in-frame clones, with some not included. The table records 350,000 to 450,000 clones, 89% of them present only once. Documented treatment: 15 to 20 received Ad26.COV2.S at low or high dose, single or two shots; roughly 5 received placebo; per-sample allocation not given. Vaccine and placebo recipients were sampled on day 63 after the first injection. This sample was included in a study of Ad26.COV2.S vaccination and SARS-CoV-2 variants. Trimming shortened V by 5 bases and J by 2 bases, and 16 bases separated the two germline ends. The CDR3 has 15 amino acids. Looked up from germline, CDR1 is SGHVS and CDR2 is FQNEAQ.

Sequencing used peripheral blood, obtained in a trial of Ad26.COV2.S vaccine versus placebo. The TCR sequence derives from a person aged 18 to 65 who received the Ad26.COV2.S COVID-19 vaccine or a placebo. This chain joins TRBV7-8 and TRBJ2-7; D could derive from TRBD1 or TRBD2 (5 bases each). CDR3 amino acids: CASSRRDPTTYEQYF. In nucleotides, the CDR3 is TGTGCCAGCAGCCGCCGGGACCCGACGACCTACGAGCAGTACTTC. Combining the CDR3 with reference TRBV7-8 and TRBJ2-7 gives the whole variable domain GAGVSQSPRYKVAKRGQDVALRCDPISGHVSLFWYQQALGQGPEFLTYFQNEAQLDKSGLPSDRFFAERPEGSVSTLKIQRTQQEDSAVYLCASSRRDPTTYEQYFGPGTRLTVT.